This T cell receptor (beta chain) was captured by sequencing in a study of blood T cell repertoires in COVID-19 (dated by TCRdb to about 2020). For context, the study as a whole: Samples covering the acute and convalescent phases of COVID-19 were provided by collaborators in the United States, Italy and Spain. The material from the prospective study consisted of cDNA or gDNA derived from T cells, B-cell-depleted T cells, or PBMCs. Deeply sampled blood TCRbeta repertoires from subjects exposed to, actively infected with, or recovered from COVID-19 were included in the dataset. The repertoires were made available in a free public database intended to serve as a resource for research on the immune response to SARS-CoV-2. The samples were drawn from two sources: the first 160 participants of the ongoing ImmuneRACE study, and over 1,000 subjects contributed by 6 global collaborators. Sample metadata almost always included a de-identified subject ID, COVID-19 status, age in years and sex. HLA class I and class II types, where available, came from metadata supplied by the sample provider rather than from assay-based typing.

TCRbeta CDR3 regions were amplified from genomic DNA using the immunoSEQ Assay, a bias-controlled multiplex PCR. The paper's data handling went like this. Within the assay, amplification of reference gene primers was used to estimate how many nucleated cells each sample contained. To quantify the absolute abundance of each unique TCRbeta CDR3 rearrangement, sequence reads were collapsed and filtered. Productive Simpson clonality was computed per sample as the square root of Simpson's diversity index over productive rearrangements. TCRdb mirrors the immuneACCESS table, restricted to in-frame sequences. Some clones are absent from its copies; in checked studies, under half trace to an unresolved V gene, and the reason for the others is unknown. Clone size and V and J calls were adopted from that table, with D and trimming inferred from the DNA. The sample contains around 37,000 clones, more than 70% of them found a single time. Of the sample, 2% to 2.5% is held by the ten largest clones.

On the study overall, not on this receptor specifically: Clinical and demographic metadata were provided uncurated, with the amount varying by source and participant.

Collaborating institutions collected whole blood in K2EDTA tubes following their own protocols. For TCRbeta analysis, collaborator samples were shipped as frozen whole blood, as isolated PBMCs, or as DNA extracted from either sample type. Concerning this clone: Its antigen has not been determined. No much larger clonotype is one base removed from it; base qualities were not supplied.

Sequencing was performed on peripheral blood. This clonotype was obtained from a human donor in a cohort sampled during active COVID-19.

The CDR3 amino acid sequence is: CSVGTDYEQYF. Read as DNA, the sequence is TGCAGCGTTGGGACAGACTACGAGCAGTACTTC. The chain is encoded by TRBV29-1 joined to TRBJ2-7; tentative D gene TRBD1, with 6 bases matching. CDR1 and CDR2 (SQVTM, ANQGSEA) derive from the germline V gene. The CDR3 numbers 11 residues from cysteine through phenylalanine. Only the CDR3 DNA stays, 33 bases, in frame from base 1. V and J are truncated by 4 bases and 3 bases respectively, leaving an intervening sequence of 7 bases.